One and the same sample provided the 32 T cell receptor beta chains below, sequenced in a study of PD-1 blockade in classical Hodgkin lymphoma. Only in-frame clones appear in the TCRdb table, and some are missing; sequencing was by immunoSEQ multiplex PCR. This sample has several thousand clones, with around 71% found just once. Every patient had relapsed following autologous stem cell transplantation, and cohorts differed in brentuximab vedotin exposure. The material sequenced was peripheral blood mononuclear cells (PBMCs), taken at baseline. Receptors were obtained from a human donor with classical Hodgkin lymphoma.

The rearrangement uses TRBV11-2 and TRBJ2-1; maybe TRBD2 (5 bases). The ends were cut back, 5 bases at V and 5 bases at J, with 13 bases in the middle. The germline CDR1 and CDR2 sequences are SGHAT and FQNNGV. The CDR3 sequence is 14 residues long. CDR3 nucleotide sequence: TGTGCCAGCAGCCCGGGGTCCCGGGACAATGAGCAGTTCTTC. Protein sequence: CASSPGSRDNEQFF.

The chain couples TRBV2 to TRBJ2-7, with D hard to call. The V end lost 1 base, the J end lost 3 bases, and 7 bases lay between the germline ends. There are 13 residues in the CDR3. CDR1 is SNHLY and CDR2 is FYNNEI in the germline V gene. CDR3 sequence reads: CASSEEWGYEQYF. For the CDR3, the DNA is TGTGCCAGCAGTGAAGAGTGGGGCTACGAGCAGTACTTC.

The rearrangement joins TRBV7-2 to TRBJ2-5; 7 bases map to TRBD1. CDR3 size: 13 residues. Germline V lookup: CDR1 SGHTA, CDR2 FQGNSA. Trimming at V came to 2 bases and at J to 5 bases, leaving 2 bases not matched to a gene. CDR3: CASSLRGLETQYF. CDR3 in DNA: TGTGCCAGCAGCTTAAGGGGGCTTGAGACCCAGTACTTC.

The gene calls are TRBV9 and TRBJ1-5; unclear D gene. Germline V gene lookup returns CDR1 SGDLS and CDR2 YYNGEE. The germline V and J ends were trimmed by 0 bases and 3 bases, with 7 bases remaining between them. CDR3 size: 14 residues. The CDR3 bases are TGTGCCAGCAGCGTAGGACACAACAATCAGCCCCAGCATTTT. This gives the protein CASSVGHNNQPQHF.

This chain uses TRBV11-1 with TRBJ2-7; TRBD1 might be the D (5 bases). The CDR3 sequence is 13 residues long. Germline V gene lookup returns CDR1 SGHAT and CDR2 FQDESV (reference sequence). V lost 2 bases and J lost 12, with 17 bases in between. CDR3: CASSLSQGWLSYF. CDR3 nucleotides: TGTGCCAGCAGCTTATCCCAGGGTTGGTTGTCGTACTTC.

The chain couples TRBV7-2 to TRBJ2-7, with D unclear. Germline lookup yields CDR1 SGHTA and CDR2 FQGNSA. The CDR3 totals 13 residues. Trimming pared 2 bases from V and 3 bases from J, leaving 8 bases between. For the CDR3, the DNA is TGTGCCAGCAGCTTAACGGACCGCTACGAGCAGTACTTC. Amino acid sequence: CASSLTDRYEQYF.

This clone was observed a handful of times. This chain joins TRBV7-2 and TRBJ2-7; D uncertain. CDR3 length: 15 residues. Germline CDR1 and CDR2: SGHTA and FQGNSA. Trimming stripped 2 bases from V and 0 bases from J, with 11 bases between. The CDR3 nucleotides read TGTGCCAGCAGCTTAACCCCTTCCGTCTCCTACGAGCAGTACTTC. This encodes CASSLTPSVSYEQYF.

The chain recombines TRBV18 with TRBJ2-4; D might be TRBD1 (6 bases). The CDR3 is made up of 16 amino acids. The germline CDR1 and CDR2 sequences are KGHSH and LQKENI. V shed 3 bases and J shed 3 bases, with 15 bases lying between them. The CDR3 nucleotides are TGTGCCAGCTCACCCGACACAGGGATGGTCAAAAACATTCAGTACTTC. Residues: CASSPDTGMVKNIQYF.

The genes are TRBV5-4 and TRBJ2-2; tentatively, D is TRBD2 (5 bases). There are 16 residues in the CDR3. V was cut by 3 bases and J by 4 bases, with 16 bases left in between. Looked up from germline, CDR1 is SGHNT and CDR2 is YYREEE (reference sequence). CDR3: CASSSLAAQSTGELFF. The CDR3 nucleotides are TGTGCCAGCAGCTCGCTAGCCGCCCAGAGCACCGGGGAGCTGTTTTTT.

The genes are TRBV11-2 and TRBJ1-1, with no clear D. Germline V gives CDR1 SGHAT, CDR2 FQNNGV. This CDR3 has 13 residues. V lost 0 bases and J lost 7, with 9 bases in between. CDR3 in amino acids: CASSLDPALEAFF. In DNA form, the CDR3 reads TGTGCCAGCAGCTTAGATCCTGCGCTTGAAGCTTTCTTT.

The rearrangement links TRBV5-6 to TRBJ1-2, with TRBD1 matching over 7 bases. Looked up from germline, CDR1 is SGHDT and CDR2 is YYEEEE. The length of the CDR3 is 15 residues. J lost 4 bases, V lost 0 bases, and 6 bases had no gene match. The CDR3 loop is CASSLGEGGAYGYTF. DNA for the CDR3: TGTGCCAGCAGCTTGGGGGAAGGGGGCGCCTATGGCTACACCTTC.

The J gene is TRBJ2-5, the V gene TRBV7-9; 7 bases map to TRBD2. The J call may be incorrect, as the DNA end agrees better with TRBJ2-7. The germline V gene encodes CDR1 SEHNR and CDR2 FQNEAQ (reference sequence). CDR3 length: 13 amino acids. The CDR3: CASSWDYSDEQYF. CDR3 DNA sequence: TGTGCCAGCAGCTGGGACTACTCGGACGAGCAGTACTTC.

V is TRBV5-8 and J is TRBJ2-2; no clear D. Germline loops: CDR1 SGHTS, CDR2 YDEGEE. CDR3 size: 15 residues. Trimming pared 0 bases from V and 1 base from J, leaving 7 bases between. CDR3: CASSLVGRNTGELFF. CDR3 coding DNA: TGTGCCAGCAGCTTGGTCGGACGGAACACCGGGGAGCTGTTTTTT.

This sequence joins TRBV10-3 and TRBJ2-7; 9 bases are shared with TRBD1. V shed 6 bases and J 5 bases; nucleotides not matched to a gene: 11. The CDR3 is made up of 15 amino acids. CDR1 is ENHRY, CDR2 SYGVKD, per germline. The CDR3 DNA reads as TGTGCCATCAGGGCAGACAGGGGGTTAGTCGACGAGCAGTACTTC. Translation gives CAIRADRGLVDEQYF.

This clone is a singleton in its sample. The V call is TRBV28, the J call TRBJ1-4; tentative D call: TRBD1 (6 bases). The CDR3 is made up of 18 amino acids. Germline V gene lookup returns CDR1 MDHEN and CDR2 SYDVKM. Trimming shortened V by 3 bases and J by 0 bases, and 17 bases separated the two germline ends. CDR3 DNA sequence: TGTGCCAGCAGTTTTCCCCTCCGGACAGTTCCAACTAATGAAAAACTGTTTTTT. The encoded protein is CASSFPLRTVPTNEKLFF.

This clone was seen only once. This chain links TRBV5-6 with TRBJ1-5; 8 positions match TRBD1. CDR1 is SGHDT, CDR2 YYEEEE, per germline. Unmatched junction bases numbered 5, after V lost 5 bases and J lost 4 bases. The CDR3 consists of 14 residues. CDR3: CASSRTGQNQPQHF. The CDR3 nucleotides are TGTGCCAGCAGTCGGACAGGGCAAAATCAGCCCCAGCATTTT.

J is TRBJ2-7 and V is TRBV7-3; 15 bases are a match to TRBD2. Germline V gene sequence: CDR1 SGHTA, CDR2 FQGTGA. The CDR3 has 19 residues. With V trimmed by 4 bases and J by 3 bases, 13 bases remained unmatched. For the CDR3, the DNA is TGTGCCAGCAGCTACTTCGAGCCGGGACTAGCGGGAGGATTCTACGAGCAGTACTTC. The encoded protein is CASSYFEPGLAGGFYEQYF.

This clone has a single count. V usage is TRBV7-9 and J usage is TRBJ2-3; 9 positions match TRBD1. The CDR3 is 15 residues long. V was clipped by 5 bases and J by 2 bases; unmatched bases: 5. Germline CDR1 and CDR2: SEHNR and FQNEAQ (reference sequence). CDR3 region: CASSRTGGSTDTQYF. The CDR3 bases are TGTGCCAGCAGCCGAACAGGGGGCTCCACAGATACGCAGTATTTT.

This clone turned up a few times. V and J are TRBV9 and TRBJ2-5, with 10 bases aligning to TRBD1. V gave up 4 bases and J gave up 5 bases; unmatched junction bases: 11. CDR1 and CDR2 from the germline V gene are SGDLS and YYNGEE. This CDR3 contains 16 residues. The DNA for the CDR3 is TGTGCCAGCAGCTTGACAGGGGGCGCAGGTGTTGAGACCCAGTACTTC. It translates to CASSLTGGAGVETQYF.

The J gene is TRBJ2-7, the V gene TRBV5-1; TRBD2 matches at 7 bases. The junction had 8 bases not matched to a gene; V was cut back by 3 bases and J by 2 bases. The CDR3 totals 15 residues. Germline V gene data show CDR1 as SGHRS and CDR2 as YFSETQ. The DNA of the CDR3 is TGCGCCAGCAGCTCGGGACGGGGGGTAACCTACGAGCAGTACTTC. Its translation: CASSSGRGVTYEQYF.

The rearrangement links TRBV6-5 to TRBJ1-1; 7 nucleotides agree with TRBD1. The CDR3 covers 14 residues. Germline V gene sequence: CDR1 MNHEY, CDR2 SVGAGI. Germline trimming cut 6 bases from V and 9 bases from J; bases unmatched to any gene: 13. The DNA for the CDR3 is TGTGCCAGCAGCCCACAGGGGACAGTCGGAAAAGCTTTCTTT. Translation: CASSPQGTVGKAFF.

V usage is TRBV19 and J usage is TRBJ2-7, with D hard to call. V dropped 6 bases and J dropped 6 bases, with 9 bases sitting between them. CDR1 is LNHDA, CDR2 SQIVND, per germline (reference sequence). The CDR3 contains 11 residues. The CDR3 reads CASRNSGEQYF. CDR3 nucleotides: TGTGCCAGTAGAAACTCGGGCGAGCAGTACTTC.

As regards this clone: An end of the junction does not agree with germline; a read error may underlie this. The J gene is TRBJ2-2, the V gene TRBV6-5; TRBD2 might be the D (6 bases). CDR3 length: 13 residues. Germline lookup yields CDR1 MNHEY and CDR2 SVGAGI. The CDR3 sequence is CTSSFGTTGELFF. In DNA, the CDR3 is TGTACCAGCAGTTTCGGGACTACCGGGGAGCTGTTTTTT.

The V call is TRBV19, the J call TRBJ1-5, with TRBD1 matching over 10 bases. This CDR3 has 14 amino acids. The trim removed 8 bases at V and 6 bases at J, leaving 7 bases unmatched. Germline loops: CDR1 LNHDA, CDR2 SQIVND (reference sequence). The CDR3 region has the DNA TGTGCCAGTCGCACCGGGACAGGGGTTCAGCCCCAGCATTTT. It specifies CASRTGTGVQPQHF.

The V call is TRBV15, the J call TRBJ2-1; TRBD2 aligns across 8 bases. The CDR3 covers 18 residues. Germline V gene lookup returns CDR1 LNHNV and CDR2 YYDKDF (reference sequence). After removal of 0 bases from V and 7 bases from J, the junction contained 14 bases not matched to a gene. The CDR3 sequence: CATSRDIFQRENRNEQFF. Here the CDR3 DNA reads TGTGCCACCAGCAGAGATATTTTCCAGCGGGAGAATCGGAATGAGCAGTTCTTC.

J is TRBJ2-1 and V is TRBV14; D ambiguous. The CDR3 is 16 amino acids. Trimming shortened V by 0 bases and J by 3 bases, and 12 bases separated the two germline ends. Per germline, CDR1 SGHDN and CDR2 FVKESK. The DNA of the CDR3 is TGTGCCAGCAGCCAAGATAGGGTGGAGCACTACAATGAGCAGTTCTTC. This encodes CASSQDRVEHYNEQFF.

The chain employs TRBV5-5 and TRBJ2-7; D not certain. Trimming removed 3 bases from V and 2 bases from J, with 3 bases in between. The CDR3 sequence is 11 residues long. Germline CDR1 is SGHKS and CDR2 is YYEKEE (reference sequence). CDR3 in DNA: TGTGCCAGCAGCTCACCCTACGAGCAGTACTTC. Encoded protein: CASSSPYEQYF.

The genes are TRBV2 and TRBJ2-1; 11 positions agree with TRBD2. Trimming cost V 5 bases and J 4 bases; bases outside gene matches: 7. Germline V gives CDR1 SNHLY, CDR2 FYNNEI. This CDR3 has 16 residues. The CDR3 DNA is TGTGCCAGCAGTACGCGGACTAGCGGGTCTTACAATGAGCAGTTCTTC. Translating it yields CASSTRTSGSYNEQFF.

This clone has a handful of counts. The chain recombines TRBV27 with TRBJ1-1; D not resolved. Trimming cost V 6 bases and J 1 base, with 3 bases left between them. Germline values: CDR1 MNHEY, CDR2 SMNVEV (reference sequence). This CDR3 is 11 amino acids long. CDR3 coding DNA: TGTGCCAGCAGGTCGAACACTGAAGCTTTCTTT. Protein: CASRSNTEAFF.

V is TRBV2 and J is TRBJ2-5; D remains ambiguous. Looked up from germline, CDR1 is SNHLY and CDR2 is FYNNEI. V shed 1 base and J shed 5 bases, with 8 bases lying between them. This CDR3 is built from 13 residues. Here the CDR3 DNA reads TGTGCCAGCAGTGAAGGGCGCAAGGAGACCCAGTACTTC. Protein product: CASSEGRKETQYF.

This clone showed up just a few times. The chain links TRBV19 to TRBJ1-5; 7 positions match TRBD1. CDR3 length equals 18 residues. Germline CDR1 reads LNHDA; CDR2 reads SQIVND (reference sequence). V lost 3 bases and J lost 0; bases outside the gene matches: 11. This CDR3 reads CASSMKGTARISNQPQHF. The CDR3 coding sequence is TGTGCCAGTAGTATGAAAGGGACAGCTAGAATTAGCAATCAGCCCCAGCATTTT. The variable domain in full, completed from reference TRBV19 and TRBJ1-5, reads DGGITQSPKYLFRKEGQNVTLSCEQNLNHDAMYWYRQDPGQGLRLIYYSQIVNDFQKGDIAEGYSVSREKKESFPLTVTSAQKNPTAFYLCASSMKGTARISNQPQHFGDGTRLSIL.

This clone was picked up a small number of times. The V gene is TRBV6-5, the J gene TRBJ1-1, with TRBD1 matching 7 bases. Per the germline V gene, CDR1 is MNHEY and CDR2 is SVGAGI. After removal of 7 bases from V and 4 bases from J, the junction contained 9 bases not matched to a gene. The CDR3 spans 14 residues. The CDR3 region is CASNIRQGGTEAFF. Here the CDR3 DNA reads TGTGCCAGCAACATTAGGCAGGGGGGCACTGAAGCTTTCTTT.